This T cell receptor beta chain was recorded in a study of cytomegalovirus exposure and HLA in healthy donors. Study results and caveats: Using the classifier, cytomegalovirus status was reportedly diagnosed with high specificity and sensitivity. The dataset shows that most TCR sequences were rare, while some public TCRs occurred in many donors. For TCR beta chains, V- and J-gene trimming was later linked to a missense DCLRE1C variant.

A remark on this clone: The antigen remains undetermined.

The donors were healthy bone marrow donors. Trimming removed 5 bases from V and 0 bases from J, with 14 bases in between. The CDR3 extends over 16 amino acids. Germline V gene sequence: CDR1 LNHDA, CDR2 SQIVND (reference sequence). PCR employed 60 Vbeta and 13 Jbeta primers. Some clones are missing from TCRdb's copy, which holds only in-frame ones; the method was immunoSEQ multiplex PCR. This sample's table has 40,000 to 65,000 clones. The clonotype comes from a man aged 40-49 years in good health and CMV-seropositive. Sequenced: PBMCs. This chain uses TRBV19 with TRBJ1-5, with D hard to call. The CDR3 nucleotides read TGTGCCAGTAGTTCTTCATTCGGCGGTAGCAATCAGCCCCAGCATTTT. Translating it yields CASSSSFGGSNQPQHF.